A selection of T cell receptor beta chains follows, all from one sample in a study of T-cell reconstitution after alpha-beta-depleted transplantation in children. MiXCR, applied by TCRdb to the PCR reads, yields one record per CDR3 protein. The sample includes 210,000 or so distinct CDR3 sequences, under 9.5% of them seen just once. The specimen comprised PBMCs from the stem cell graft donor, sampled from the stem cell graft. Every receptor here comes from a human donor who donated a stem cell graft to a child with acute lymphoblastic leukemia. Each CDR3 is given with its conserved first and last residue. The order of the fields is CDR3 protein, CDR3 DNA, clone size, D gene, V gene, J gene. The D gene is left open where the match is weak. Size tells how often a clone was seen (once, few, many) or the class of an expanded clone, and some rows leave it out.

cdr3_aa: CASSLQRGDTDTQYF; cdr3_nt: TGCGCCAGCAGCTTACAGCGGGGGGACACAGATACGCAGTATTTT; clone_size: .; d_call: TRBD2; v_call: TRBV5-1; j_call: TRBJ2-3
cdr3_aa: CASRDRRTDTQYF; cdr3_nt: TGTGCCAGTAGAGACAGACGCACAGATACGCAGTATTTT; clone_size: .; d_call: .; v_call: TRBV19; j_call: TRBJ2-3
cdr3_aa: CASSTGTGGLAGANVLTF; cdr3_nt: TGTGCCAGCAGTACCGGGACAGGGGGCTTGGCTGGGGCCAACGTCCTGACTTTC; clone_size: few; d_call: TRBD1; v_call: TRBV2; j_call: TRBJ2-6
cdr3_aa: CASSTRDSGMNTEAFF; cdr3_nt: TGTGCCAGCAGCACCCGGGACAGCGGAATGAACACTGAAGCTTTCTTT; clone_size: .; d_call: TRBD1; v_call: TRBV7-9; j_call: TRBJ1-1
cdr3_aa: CASSDQGAGANVLTF; cdr3_nt: TGTGCCAGCAGTGACCAGGGTGCTGGGGCCAACGTCCTGACTTTC; clone_size: few; d_call: .; v_call: TRBV6-1; j_call: TRBJ2-6
cdr3_aa: CASSLQGFTQPQHF; cdr3_nt: TGTGCCAGCAGTCTACAGGGTTTCACTCAGCCCCAGCATTTT; clone_size: many; d_call: .; v_call: TRBV6-5; j_call: TRBJ1-5
cdr3_aa: CASSLVTGGRVNTGELFF; cdr3_nt: TGTGCCAGCAGCTTAGTCACAGGGGGACGGGTAAACACCGGGGAGCTGTTTTTT; clone_size: .; d_call: TRBD1; v_call: TRBV7-8; j_call: TRBJ2-2
cdr3_aa: CASSRRQGDYGYTF; cdr3_nt: TGTGCCAGCAGCCGACGACAGGGCGACTATGGCTACACCTTC; clone_size: few; d_call: TRBD1; v_call: TRBV11-2; j_call: TRBJ1-2
cdr3_aa: CSVGTGQSGANVLTF; cdr3_nt: TGCAGCGTTGGGACAGGGCAATCTGGGGCCAACGTCCTGACTTTC; clone_size: .; d_call: TRBD1; v_call: TRBV29-1; j_call: TRBJ2-6
cdr3_aa: CSAPPGQVDGYYGYTF; cdr3_nt: TGCAGTGCGCCTCCGGGACAGGTAGATGGATACTATGGCTACACCTTC; clone_size: few; d_call: TRBD1; v_call: TRBV20-1; j_call: TRBJ1-2
cdr3_aa: CASSPRDSSVIMNTF; cdr3_nt: TGTGCCAGCAGCCCTAGGGACAGCTCGGTAATCATGAACACCTTC; clone_size: .; d_call: TRBD1; v_call: TRBV7-9; j_call: TRBJ1-2
cdr3_aa: CSAREDSGPQETQYF; cdr3_nt: TGCAGTGCTAGAGAAGATAGCGGACCACAAGAGACCCAGTACTTC; clone_size: many; d_call: .; v_call: TRBV20-1; j_call: TRBJ2-5
cdr3_aa: CASSPPGVLSTNEQFF; cdr3_nt: TGTGCCAGCTCACCGCCAGGGGTTCTCTCCACCAATGAGCAGTTCTTC; clone_size: .; d_call: .; v_call: TRBV18; j_call: TRBJ2-1
cdr3_aa: CANYDGFSGNTIYF; cdr3_nt: TGTGCCAATTACGATGGCTTCTCTGGAAACACCATATATTTT; clone_size: .; d_call: .; v_call: TRBV7-9; j_call: TRBJ1-3
cdr3_aa: CASSSGADGSYEQYF; cdr3_nt: TGTGCCAGCAGCAGCGGGGCAGACGGCTCCTACGAGCAGTACTTC; clone_size: few; d_call: TRBD2; v_call: TRBV7-2; j_call: TRBJ2-7
cdr3_aa: CSAPPQGLTETQYF; cdr3_nt: TGCAGTGCTCCTCCCCAGGGTTTGACAGAGACCCAGTACTTC; clone_size: many; d_call: .; v_call: TRBV20-1; j_call: TRBJ2-5
cdr3_aa: CASSPSGGRTGELFF; cdr3_nt: TGTGCCAGCAGCCCGTCCGGGGGACGCACCGGGGAGCTGTTTTTT; clone_size: .; d_call: .; v_call: TRBV7-9; j_call: TRBJ2-2
cdr3_aa: CASRFRQGGGNSPLHF; cdr3_nt: TGTGCCAGCAGGTTTAGACAGGGCGGAGGTAATTCACCCCTCCACTTT; clone_size: .; d_call: TRBD1; v_call: TRBV6-1; j_call: TRBJ1-6
cdr3_aa: CATSRGASGGAYNEQFF; cdr3_nt: TGTGCCACCAGCAGGGGGGCTAGCGGGGGGGCCTACAATGAGCAGTTCTTC; clone_size: few; d_call: TRBD2; v_call: TRBV15; j_call: TRBJ2-1
cdr3_aa: CASSVVGLGGGTETQYF; cdr3_nt: TGTGCCAGCAGCGTAGTTGGCCTCGGGGGAGGTACAGAGACCCAGTACTTC; clone_size: few; d_call: .; v_call: TRBV9; j_call: TRBJ2-5
cdr3_aa: CASRTGGRNTEAFF; cdr3_nt: TGTGCCAGCAGGACAGGGGGACGGAACACTGAAGCTTTCTTT; clone_size: many; d_call: TRBD1; v_call: TRBV6-5; j_call: TRBJ1-1
cdr3_aa: CASSLAGPGTDTQYF; cdr3_nt: TGCGCCAGCAGCTTGGCCGGCCCGGGGACAGATACGCAGTATTTT; clone_size: few; d_call: .; v_call: TRBV5-1; j_call: TRBJ2-3
cdr3_aa: CASSPQRGGRNEQFF; cdr3_nt: TGTGCCAGCAGTCCCCAGCGGGGGGGCCGCAATGAGCAGTTCTTC; clone_size: .; d_call: TRBD2; v_call: TRBV6-2/TRBV6-3; j_call: TRBJ2-1
cdr3_aa: CASNRVEGYTF; cdr3_nt: TGTGCCAGCAACAGGGTGGAAGGCTACACCTTC; clone_size: .; d_call: .; v_call: TRBV28; j_call: TRBJ1-2
cdr3_aa: CASSQEAGGNNEQFF; cdr3_nt: TGTGCCAGCAGCCAAGAAGCGGGGGGGAACAATGAGCAGTTCTTC; clone_size: .; d_call: TRBD2; v_call: TRBV4-2; j_call: TRBJ2-1
cdr3_aa: CSARSQTSTGQGTYGYTF; cdr3_nt: TGCAGTGCTAGAAGCCAAACCTCTACGGGACAGGGGACTTATGGCTACACCTTC; clone_size: many; d_call: TRBD1; v_call: TRBV20-1; j_call: TRBJ1-2
cdr3_aa: CASSWDRGDEQYF; cdr3_nt: TGTGCCAGCAGCTGGGACAGGGGGGACGAGCAGTACTTC; clone_size: few; d_call: TRBD1; v_call: TRBV7-9; j_call: TRBJ2-7
cdr3_aa: CASSQGGSDTQYF; cdr3_nt: TGTGCCAGCAGCCAGGGAGGATCTGATACGCAGTATTTT; clone_size: many; d_call: .; v_call: TRBV3-1; j_call: TRBJ2-3
cdr3_aa: CATRTPTNTGELFF; cdr3_nt: TGTGCCACTAGGACGCCGACGAACACCGGGGAGCTGTTTTTT; clone_size: many; d_call: .; v_call: TRBV10-3; j_call: TRBJ2-2
cdr3_aa: CSAPTWAKTNYEQYF; cdr3_nt: TGCAGTGCCCCGACTTGGGCCAAAACCAACTACGAGCAGTACTTC; clone_size: many; d_call: .; v_call: TRBV20-1; j_call: TRBJ2-7
cdr3_aa: CASSLVPLTTYNEQFF; cdr3_nt: TGCGCCAGCAGCTTGGTCCCCCTCACCACCTACAATGAGCAGTTCTTC; clone_size: few; d_call: .; v_call: TRBV5-1; j_call: TRBJ2-1
cdr3_aa: CASSLGDRVHEQYF; cdr3_nt: TGCGCCAGCAGCTTGGGAGACAGGGTCCACGAGCAGTACTTC; clone_size: many; d_call: TRBD1; v_call: TRBV5-1; j_call: TRBJ2-7
cdr3_aa: CSVGPLVQGADGYTF; cdr3_nt: TGCAGCGTTGGCCCATTAGTACAGGGGGCCGATGGCTACACCTTC; clone_size: few; d_call: TRBD1; v_call: TRBV29-1; j_call: TRBJ1-2
cdr3_aa: CASSLGSAGYGGNEQFF; cdr3_nt: TGTGCCAGCAGCTTAGGATCAGCGGGGTATGGTGGCAATGAGCAGTTCTTC; clone_size: many; d_call: TRBD2; v_call: TRBV7-8; j_call: TRBJ2-1
cdr3_aa: CASSPGTNYEQYF; cdr3_nt: TGTGCCAGCAGTCCGGGTACTAACTACGAGCAGTACTTC; clone_size: .; d_call: .; v_call: TRBV3-1; j_call: TRBJ2-7
cdr3_aa: CASSDNRGVGSSNQPQHF; cdr3_nt: TGCGCCAGCAGTGATAACAGGGGGGTAGGATCGAGCAATCAGCCCCAGCATTTT; clone_size: many; d_call: TRBD1; v_call: TRBV10-2; j_call: TRBJ1-5
cdr3_aa: CASSLQPTGGGYTF; cdr3_nt: TGTGCCAGCAGCCTCCAACCGACAGGCGGAGGCTACACCTTC; clone_size: .; d_call: .; v_call: TRBV12-3/TRBV12-4; j_call: TRBJ1-2
cdr3_aa: CASSLKENTQYF; cdr3_nt: TGTGCCAGCAGTTTGAAAGAAAATACGCAGTATTTT; clone_size: few; d_call: .; v_call: TRBV12-3/TRBV12-4; j_call: TRBJ2-3
cdr3_aa: CSAREKTRGPSGELFF; cdr3_nt: TGCAGTGCTAGAGAAAAGACAAGGGGGCCGTCCGGGGAGCTGTTTTTT; clone_size: few; d_call: TRBD1; v_call: TRBV20-1; j_call: TRBJ2-2
cdr3_aa: CSVEVQGGFYEQYF; cdr3_nt: TGCAGCGTTGAGGTCCAGGGAGGTTTCTACGAGCAGTACTTC; clone_size: many; d_call: .; v_call: TRBV29-1; j_call: TRBJ2-7
cdr3_aa: CASSPRQGAYEQYF; cdr3_nt: TGCGCCAGCAGCCCCCGACAGGGCGCCTACGAGCAGTACTTC; clone_size: .; d_call: TRBD1; v_call: TRBV4-3; j_call: TRBJ2-7
cdr3_aa: CASSLVRGAESYEQYF; cdr3_nt: TGTGCCAGCAGCTTAGTTCGGGGGGCCGAGTCCTACGAGCAGTACTTC; clone_size: few; d_call: .; v_call: TRBV7-9; j_call: TRBJ2-7
cdr3_aa: CSAPTSSNYGYTF; cdr3_nt: TGCAGTGCCCCGACATCCTCTAACTATGGCTACACCTTC; clone_size: few; d_call: .; v_call: TRBV20-1; j_call: TRBJ1-2
cdr3_aa: CASSFYRPSRETQYF; cdr3_nt: TGTGCCAGCAGCTTTTATCGGCCCAGTCGGGAGACCCAGTACTTC; clone_size: many; d_call: .; v_call: TRBV5-6; j_call: TRBJ2-5
cdr3_aa: CASSLLLSGGALTDTQYF; cdr3_nt: TGTGCCAGCAGCCTTTTACTGAGCGGGGGGGCGCTCACAGATACGCAGTATTTT; clone_size: many; d_call: TRBD2; v_call: TRBV7-8; j_call: TRBJ2-3
cdr3_aa: CSAAGVGAAEQYF; cdr3_nt: TGCAGTGCTGCCGGGGTGGGGGCGGCCGAGCAGTACTTC; clone_size: few; d_call: .; v_call: TRBV20-1; j_call: TRBJ2-7
cdr3_aa: CAWSPLQFYEQYF; cdr3_nt: TGTGCCTGGAGTCCCCTCCAGTTCTACGAGCAGTACTTC; clone_size: many; d_call: .; v_call: TRBV30; j_call: TRBJ2-7
cdr3_aa: CSAGLAGVGETQYF; cdr3_nt: TGCAGTGCAGGACTAGCGGGGGTTGGGGAGACCCAGTACTTC; clone_size: .; d_call: TRBD2; v_call: TRBV20-1; j_call: TRBJ2-5
cdr3_aa: CASSLLAEQYF; cdr3_nt: TGTGCCAGCAGTTTATTGGCCGAGCAGTACTTC; clone_size: few; d_call: .; v_call: TRBV12-3/TRBV12-4; j_call: TRBJ2-7
cdr3_aa: CSATTGFSEKLFF; cdr3_nt: TGCAGTGCTACCACAGGGTTTAGCGAAAAACTGTTTTTT; clone_size: many; d_call: .; v_call: TRBV20-1; j_call: TRBJ1-4
cdr3_aa: CASRRALGGNQPQHF; cdr3_nt: TGTGCCAGCCGACGAGCTTTAGGAGGCAATCAGCCCCAGCATTTT; clone_size: many; d_call: .; v_call: TRBV12-3/TRBV12-4; j_call: TRBJ1-5
cdr3_aa: CSAPGTSGGRGDTQYF; cdr3_nt: TGCAGTGCTCCCGGGACTAGCGGGGGCCGGGGAGATACGCAGTATTTT; clone_size: few; d_call: TRBD2; v_call: TRBV20-1; j_call: TRBJ2-3